This T cell receptor beta chain was obtained from a study of blood T cell repertoires in COVID-19. Study-level information: COVID-19 samples from acute and convalescent phases originated in the United States, Italy and Spain.

V was clipped by 2 bases and J by 6 bases, with 10 bases between them. Germline V gives CDR1 SGHDN, CDR2 FVKESK. This CDR3 is 13 amino acids long. In the study's own analysis: Estimation of nucleated cell counts was performed using reference gene primer amplification. Here immunoSEQ multiplex PCR was the method, and the copy in TCRdb shows in-frame clones only, minus some. V and J calls plus clone size are reproduced from that table; the DNA served to infer D and trimming. This sample yields fewer than 120,000 clones, of which nearly 80% are seen a single time; 16% belongs to the top ten. This TCR derives from a woman of 80 years or more with active or convalescent COVID-19. The rearrangement joins TRBV14 to TRBJ1-2; tentatively, D is TRBD1 (6 bases). Sequenced sample: peripheral blood. This chain's CDR3 is CASSQPGVHGYTF. CDR3 DNA sequence: TGTGCCAGCAGCCAACCAGGGGTACATGGCTACACCTTC.